The entry below gives a single T cell receptor beta chain sequence along with its context. This sample was taken from a study of blood T cell repertoires in COVID-19. Study in general: The origin of the acute and convalescent COVID-19 samples was the United States, Italy and Spain. Sources were T cells, B-cell-depleted T cells, or PBMCs; the material itself was cDNA or gDNA.

Germline-derived CDR1 and CDR2 are SGHTA and FQGTGA. The CDR3 consists of 17 residues. The V end lost 3 bases, the J end lost 3 bases, and 18 bases lay between the germline ends. In the authors' methods: Nucleated cell number was recorded as an estimate derived from reference gene primer amplification. Clones were read by immunoSEQ multiplex PCR, and TCRdb kept only the in-frame ones, dropping some. Clonal size and the V and J genes are those of that table, whereas D and trimming came from the DNA. The table lists 40,000 to 50,000 clones, about 85% of them singletons. The chain links TRBV7-3 to TRBJ2-1; D may be TRBD2 (6 bases). The receptor's source is a man aged 60 to 69 with acute or convalescent COVID-19. Material: peripheral blood. CDR3 nucleotides: TGTGCCAGCAGCTTCCTTCCGGGGCGGGGCCTCTACAATGAGCAGTTCTTC. Translation: CASSFLPGRGLYNEQFF.